This entry describes one T cell receptor (beta chain). Its target is unknown. This record comes from a study of T-cell memory formation after mild COVID-19. Broader study findings: Confirmation of SARS-CoV-2 specificity was lacking for second-wave clones peaking day 37.

The germline gives CDR1 SGHRS, CDR2 YFSETQ. The ends lost 2 bases at V and 3 bases at J; junction bases unmatched: 1. The CDR3 has 13 amino acids. MiXCR was run by TCRdb on the 5' RACE reads, yielding one entry per CDR3 protein. The top ten clones hold approximately 5.1% of a sample with about 110,000 distinct CDR3 sequences, 15% to 20% of them seen once. This clonotype originated in a young man who had mild COVID-19 (a few samples of this study predate the infection). Cell type and time point are not known. V is TRBV5-1 and J is TRBJ2-5; 7 bases are a match to TRBD2. Sequenced input: PBMCs or a T cell subset sorted from them (not recorded which). The CDR3 spells CASSFLAEETQYF. The DNA of the CDR3 is TGCGCCAGCAGCTTCCTAGCGGAAGAGACCCAGTACTTC.